The 2 T cell receptor beta chains below were found in one sample sequenced in a study of somatic mutations in cytotoxic T cells in rheumatoid arthritis. Sequencing was performed with immunoSEQ multiplex PCR; in TCRdb, only in-frame clones are kept and a portion is missing. The data hold approximately 17,000 clones, with nearly 80% observed a single time. The sequencing input was CD8+ T cells sorted from blood. Receptors were obtained from an adult with rheumatoid arthritis.

In this sample, this clone turned up once. The chain carries TRBV5-5 and TRBJ2-7; unclear D gene. This CDR3 comprises 11 residues. The germline V gene encodes CDR1 SGHKS and CDR2 YYEKEE (reference sequence). Trimming pared 4 bases from V and 1 base from J, leaving 3 bases between. CDR3 residues: CASSQSYEQYF. For the CDR3, the DNA is TGTGCCAGCAGCCAGTCCTACGAGCAGTACTTC.

This chain joins TRBV6-1 and TRBJ2-1; tentatively, D is TRBD2 (5 bases). The germline V gene has CDR1 MNHNS and CDR2 SASEGT. The CDR3 is 11 residues long. Trimming pared 10 bases from V and 9 bases from J, leaving 13 bases between. In DNA form, the CDR3 reads TGTGCCACCCCACCCGGGATTGAGCAGTTCTTC. Residues: CATPPGIEQFF.